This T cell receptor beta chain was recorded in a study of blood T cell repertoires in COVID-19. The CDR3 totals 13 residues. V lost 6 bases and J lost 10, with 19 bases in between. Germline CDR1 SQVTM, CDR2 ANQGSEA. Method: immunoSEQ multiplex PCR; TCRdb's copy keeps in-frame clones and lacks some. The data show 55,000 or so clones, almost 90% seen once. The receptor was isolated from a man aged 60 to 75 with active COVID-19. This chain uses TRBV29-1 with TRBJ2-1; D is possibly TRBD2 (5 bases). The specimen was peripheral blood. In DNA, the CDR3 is TGCAGCGTAGAGAGTCTAGCCACCACCGAGCAGTTCTTC. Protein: CSVESLATTEQFF.